This T cell receptor beta chain is drawn from a study of blood T cell repertoires in COVID-19. Study context: COVID-19 samples, acute and convalescent, were from the United States, Italy and Spain.

CDR1 and CDR2 from the germline V gene are SGHVS and FQNEAQ. This CDR3 region has 13 residues. Trimming shortened V by 5 bases and J by 0 bases, and 8 bases separated the two germline ends. Per the original data handling: Estimation of nucleated cell counts was performed using reference gene primer amplification. Repertoires were generated with immunoSEQ multiplex PCR, while TCRdb's copy carries only in-frame clones and drops some. The V and J calls and clone size are taken from that table; D and trimming were inferred from the DNA. The sample gives roughly 70,000 clones, about 88% of which show up once; around 10% is in the top ten.

The chain carries TRBV7-8 and TRBJ2-7, with a tentative D call TRBD1 (5 bases). This TCR came from an elderly man with acute or convalescent COVID-19. Source material: peripheral blood. The chain's CDR3 is CASSLQVSYEQYF. CDR3 in DNA: TGTGCCAGCAGCCTACAGGTCTCCTACGAGCAGTACTTC.